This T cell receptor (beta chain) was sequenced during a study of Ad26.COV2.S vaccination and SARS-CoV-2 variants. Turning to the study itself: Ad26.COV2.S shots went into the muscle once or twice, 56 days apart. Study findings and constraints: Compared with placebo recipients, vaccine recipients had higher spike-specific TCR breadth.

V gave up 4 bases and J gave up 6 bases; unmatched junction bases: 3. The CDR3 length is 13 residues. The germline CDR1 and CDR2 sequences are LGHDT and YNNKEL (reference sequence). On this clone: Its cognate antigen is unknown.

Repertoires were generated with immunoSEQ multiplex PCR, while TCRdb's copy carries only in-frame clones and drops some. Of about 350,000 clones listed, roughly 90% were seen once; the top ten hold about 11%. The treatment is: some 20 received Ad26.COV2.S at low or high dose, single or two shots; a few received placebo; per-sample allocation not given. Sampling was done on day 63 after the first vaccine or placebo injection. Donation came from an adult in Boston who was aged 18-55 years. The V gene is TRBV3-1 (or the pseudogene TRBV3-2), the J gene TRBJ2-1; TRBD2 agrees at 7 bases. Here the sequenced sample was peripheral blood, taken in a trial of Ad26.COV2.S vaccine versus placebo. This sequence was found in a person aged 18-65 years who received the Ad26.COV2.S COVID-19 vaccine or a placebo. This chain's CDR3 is CASSLRTSNEQFF. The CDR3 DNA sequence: TGTGCCAGCAGCCTCCGGACTAGCAATGAGCAGTTCTTC.